One sample yielded the 31 T cell receptor beta chains listed below, sequenced in a study of blood T cell repertoires in COVID-19. Method: immunoSEQ multiplex PCR; TCRdb's copy keeps in-frame clones and lacks some. The data show roughly 340,000 clones, about 89% seen once. The sample consisted of PBMCs or T cells enriched from blood (not recorded which). These TCRs come from a man aged 35-49 years in a cohort exposed to, infected with or recovered from COVID-19 (not recorded which).

Concerning this clone: This sample includes further DNA sequences coding for the same CDR3. The rearrangement joins TRBV5-1 to TRBJ2-3; D may be TRBD2 (5 bases). Looked up from germline, CDR1 is SGHRS and CDR2 is YFSETQ. This CDR3 contains 13 residues. The V gene lost 0 bases and the J gene lost 3 bases, with 5 bases spanning the gap. CDR3 region: CASSLAGTDTQYF. The DNA of the CDR3 is TGCGCCAGCAGCTTGGCGGGAACAGATACGCAGTATTTT.

This clone was counted a single time. The chain has TRBV27 and TRBJ1-1; TRBD1 might be the D (5 bases). This CDR3 has 15 amino acids. Germline lookup yields CDR1 MNHEY and CDR2 SMNVEV (reference sequence). The V end lost 3 bases, the J end lost 1 base, and 12 bases lay between the germline ends. DNA of the CDR3: TGTGCCAGCAGTTTGGACGGACATAAGAACACTGAAGCTTTCTTT. This sequence encodes CASSLDGHKNTEAFF.

On this clone itself: Other DNA sequences of this sample code for an identical CDR3. The chain has TRBV27 and TRBJ1-1; 10 bases map to TRBD1. The CDR3 is 15 residues long. Trimming took 3 bases from V and 5 from J; bases not matched to a gene: 6. From germline, CDR1 is MNHEY and CDR2 SMNVEV (reference sequence). CDR3 sequence: CASSFSRTGGTEAFF. For the CDR3, the DNA is TGTGCCAGCAGTTTTAGTCGGACAGGGGGGACTGAAGCTTTCTTT.

This clone was counted a single time. The chain is built from TRBV5-4 and TRBJ1-1; tentatively, D is TRBD1 (6 bases). The CDR3 contains 15 residues. The germline gives CDR1 SGHNT, CDR2 YYREEE (reference sequence). Trimming took off 1 base at V and 1 base at J, with 11 bases between the two ends. DNA of the CDR3: TGTGCCAGCAGCTTGTGGGGGCTGGGGAACACTGAAGCTTTCTTT. This codes for CASSLWGLGNTEAFF.

The CDR3 loop reads CASSLVEGSPLHF. CDR3 bases: TGTGCCAGCAGCTTAGTTGAGGGTTCACCCCTCCACTTT. The V gene is TRBV7-8, the J gene TRBJ1-6; D is uncertain. Trimming stripped 1 base from V and 9 bases from J, with 7 bases between. The CDR3 extends over 13 amino acids. The V gene's germline CDR1 is SGHVS and CDR2 FQNEAQ. Based on the CDR3 plus reference TRBV7-8 and TRBJ1-6, the full variable domain is GAGVSQSPRYKVAKRGQDVALRCDPISGHVSLFWYQQALGQGPEFLTYFQNEAQLDKSGLPSDRFFAERPEGSVSTLKIQRTQQEDSAVYLCASSLVEGSPLHFGNGTRLTVT.

The chain recombines TRBV24-1 with TRBJ2-1; perhaps TRBD1 as D (6 bases). The V gene lost 5 bases and the J gene lost 6 bases, with 19 bases spanning the gap. The germline gives CDR1 KGHDR, CDR2 SFDVKD. CDR3 length equals 16 residues. The DNA for the CDR3 is TGTGCCACCAGTGCCTCCACAGGGCCCCTCGGCAATGAGCAGTTCTTC. Its protein is CATSASTGPLGNEQFF.

This chain links TRBV5-1 with TRBJ2-3; a weak D match, TRBD2 (5 bases). Germline CDR1 SGHRS, CDR2 YFSETQ. The V end lost 4 bases, the J end lost 4 bases, and 16 bases lay between the germline ends. This CDR3 is 15 amino acids long. The CDR3 sequence is CASSVSLGSSDTQYF. The CDR3 bases are TGCGCCAGCAGCGTTTCTCTAGGGAGTTCAGATACGCAGTATTTT. Based on the CDR3 plus reference TRBV5-1 and TRBJ2-3, the full variable domain is KAGVTQTPRYLIKTRGQQVTLSCSPISGHRSVSWYQQTPGQGLQFLFEYFSETQRNKGNFPGRFSGRQFSNSRSEMNVSTLELGDSALYLCASSVSLGSSDTQYFGPGTRLTVL.

This chain connects TRBV7-8 to TRBJ1-2; 10 bases are a match to TRBD1. The length of the CDR3 is 17 residues. After removal of 2 bases from V and 5 bases from J, the junction contained 11 bases not matched to a gene. Germline loops: CDR1 SGHVS, CDR2 FQNEAQ. The CDR3 coding sequence is TGTGCCAGCAGCTTAATGGGCGGTAGACAGGGGGCTTATGGCTACACCTTC. It is translated as CASSLMGGRQGAYGYTF.

This sequence joins TRBV19 and TRBJ1-1; D is possibly TRBD1 (5 bases). The germline V and J ends were trimmed by 7 bases and 6 bases, with 18 bases remaining between them. This CDR3 is built from 14 residues. The germline V gene encodes CDR1 LNHDA and CDR2 SQIVND (reference sequence). In DNA form, the CDR3 reads TGTGCCAGTATCTCAAGATCGGGGGGGTCTGAAGCTTTCTTT. It encodes CASISRSGGSEAFF. Looking up the rest from reference TRBV19 and TRBJ1-1 gives the full variable domain: DGGITQSPKYLFRKEGQNVTLSCEQNLNHDAMYWYRQDPGQGLRLIYYSQIVNDFQKGDIAEGYSVSREKKESFPLTVTSAQKNPTAFYLCASISRSGGSEAFFGQGTRLTVV.

This clone was seen once. The chain combines TRBV10-1 with TRBJ2-3; 8 nucleotides agree with TRBD2. The CDR3 loop spans 13 amino acids. With V trimmed by 4 bases and J by 6 bases, 3 bases remained unmatched. Per germline, CDR1 WNHNN and CDR2 SYGVQD (reference sequence). The CDR3 reads CASSGAGVDTQYF. The CDR3 DNA is TGCGCCAGCAGTGGAGCGGGAGTGGATACGCAGTATTTT.

The genes are TRBV19 and TRBJ1-3; TRBD1 is a possible D gene (5 bases). V lost 3 bases to trimming and J lost 3 bases, with 15 bases between them. There are 16 residues in the CDR3. Germline lookup yields CDR1 LNHDA and CDR2 SQIVND (reference sequence). The CDR3 nucleotides are TGTGCCAGTAGTATTTCAGGGCCGTCGGTTGGAAACACCATATATTTT. Translation gives CASSISGPSVGNTIYF.

The chain carries TRBV10-3 and TRBJ2-5; 14 positions agree with TRBD2. V lost 2 bases to trimming and J lost 5 bases; unmatched junction nucleotides: 7. There are 17 residues in the CDR3. Germline CDR1 is ENHRY and CDR2 is SYGVKD. The CDR3 protein is CAISEPGLAGVGETQYF. The DNA for the CDR3 is TGTGCCATCAGTGAGCCGGGACTAGCGGGAGTTGGGGAGACCCAGTACTTC.

This sequence joins TRBV7-3 and TRBJ2-6; D is unresolved. V shed 5 bases and J shed 1 base, with 3 bases lying between them. This CDR3 has 13 residues. CDR1 is SGHTA and CDR2 is FQGTGA in the germline V gene. This CDR3 reads CASSPSGANVLTF. The CDR3 DNA is TGTGCCAGCAGCCCGTCTGGGGCCAACGTCCTGACTTTC.

The J gene is TRBJ2-4, the V gene TRBV3-1 (or the pseudogene TRBV3-2); D unclear. This CDR3 has 12 amino acids. CDR1 is LGHDT and CDR2 is YNNKEL in the germline V gene (reference sequence). The V end was cut by 2 bases, the J end by 4 bases, with 3 bases between. CDR3 coding DNA: TGTGCCAGCAGCCAAACAAAAAACATTCAGTACTTC. This gives the protein CASSQTKNIQYF.

The rearrangement uses TRBV5-1 and TRBJ1-2, with D possibly matching TRBD1 (5 bases). With 0 bases removed from V and 4 bases from J, the gap between germline ends came to 13 bases. CDR1 and CDR2 (germline): SGHRS, YFSETQ. CDR3 length equals 15 residues. CDR3 protein: CASSLGREQGYGYTF. DNA for the CDR3: TGCGCCAGCAGCTTGGGACGGGAGCAGGGCTATGGCTACACCTTC.

V and J are TRBV28 and TRBJ1-5, with a tentative D call TRBD1 (6 bases). CDR3 length equals 15 residues. V dropped 6 bases and J dropped 5 bases, with 17 bases sitting between them. CDR1 and CDR2 (germline): MDHEN, SYDVKM. CDR3 loop: CASRPGGGEYQPQHF. DNA of the CDR3: TGTGCCAGCAGGCCCGGGGGGGGCGAGTATCAGCCCCAGCATTTT.

The V and J genes are TRBV7-3 and TRBJ1-1, with D uncertain. V was shortened by 1 base and J by 1 base, with 7 bases between the two germline ends. Germline CDR1 SGHTA, CDR2 FQGTGA. The CDR3 spans 14 residues. The CDR3 DNA reads TGTGCCAGCAGCTTAAATGCCAGGAACACTGAAGCTTTCTTT. Protein: CASSLNARNTEAFF.

The chain joins TRBV6-1 to TRBJ1-2; 7 bases agree with TRBD1. The junction had 12 bases not matched to a gene; V was cut back by 0 bases and J by 8 bases. The CDR3 sequence is 16 residues long. Per the germline V gene, CDR1 is MNHNS and CDR2 is SASEGT. CDR3 bases: TGTGCCAGCAGTGAAGCTGTCGACAGGGACCACTGGGGCTACACCTTC. Protein product: CASSEAVDRDHWGYTF.

This sequence joins TRBV30 and TRBJ2-2; maybe TRBD2 (5 bases). CDR1 and CDR2 from the germline V gene are GTSNPN and SVGIG (reference sequence). The CDR3 is 14 amino acids. V was trimmed by 2 bases and J by 5 bases, leaving 12 bases between them. As DNA, the CDR3 is TGTGCCTGGAGTAAGGGCGGAGGTACCGGGGAGCTGTTTTTT. It yields the protein CAWSKGGGTGELFF. The whole variable domain, filled in from reference TRBV30 and TRBJ2-2, reads SQTIHQWPATLVQPVGSPLSLECTVEGTSNPNLYWYRQAAGRGLQLLFYSVGIGQISSEVPQNLSASRPQDRQFILSSKKLLLSDSGFYLCAWSKGGGTGELFFGEGSRLTVL.

The chain carries TRBV4-1 and TRBJ1-1; TRBD1 matches at 10 bases. Trimming at V came to 0 bases and at J to 7 bases, leaving 2 bases not matched to a gene. CDR1 and CDR2 (germline): MGHRA, YSYEKL. This CDR3 is built from 14 residues. The CDR3 coding sequence is TGCGCCAGCAGCCAAGACGGGACAGGGGATGAAGCTTTCTTT. Translating gives CASSQDGTGDEAFF.

The chain carries TRBV7-2 and TRBJ1-4; perhaps TRBD1 as D (5 bases). The CDR3 contains 15 residues. Germline-derived CDR1 and CDR2 are SGHTA and FQGNSA. The V end was cut by 5 bases, the J end by 0 bases, with 10 bases between. For the CDR3, the DNA is TGTGCCAGCAGCCCAGGGTCTGCAACTAATGAAAAACTGTTTTTT. Residues: CASSPGSATNEKLFF. Supplemented by reference TRBV7-2 and TRBJ1-4, the full variable domain reads GAGVSQSPSNKVTEKGKDVELRCDPISGHTALYWYRQSLGQGLEFLIYFQGNSAPDKSGLPSDRFSAERTGGSVSTLTIQRTQQEDSAVYLCASSPGSATNEKLFFGSGTQLSVL.

The gene calls are TRBV7-2 and TRBJ2-5; 9 bases fit TRBD1. The V gene's germline CDR1 is SGHTA and CDR2 FQGNSA. This CDR3 is 15 amino acids long. V dropped 5 bases and J dropped 5; count of bases not matched to a gene: 9. The CDR3 here is CASSISGTGMETQYF. The CDR3 DNA reads as TGTGCCAGCAGCATCTCCGGGACAGGGATGGAGACCCAGTACTTC.

This sequence joins TRBV7-9 and TRBJ2-5, with 8 bases matching TRBD2. Germline values: CDR1 SEHNR, CDR2 FQNEAQ (reference sequence). The V gene end was trimmed by 1 base and the J gene end by 2 bases; junction bases not matched to a gene: 9. The CDR3 spans 17 residues. In DNA form, the CDR3 reads TGTGCCAGCAGCTTAGGGTCCGGTAGCGGGGTACAAGAGACCCAGTACTTC. It translates to CASSLGSGSGVQETQYF.

The chain is built from TRBV24-1 and TRBJ1-5; TRBD1 matches 11 bases. The CDR3 length is 16 residues. With 3 bases clipped from V and 7 bases from J, the junction kept 7 bases outside the gene matches. CDR1 and CDR2 from the germline V gene are KGHDR and SFDVKD. The CDR3 region has the DNA TGTGCCACCAGTGATCCCGGGACAGGGGGTTCACAGCCCCAGCATTTT. Its protein is CATSDPGTGGSQPQHF.

V gene TRBV23-1 combines with J gene TRBJ2-3; 8 positions match TRBD2. TRBV23-1 falls under the ORF class, with uncertain function. Trimming took 6 bases from V and 0 from J; bases not matched to a gene: 5. The CDR3 is 15 amino acids. In nucleotides, the CDR3 is TGCGCCAGCAGCCGACGACTAGCGAGCACAGATACGCAGTATTTT. It specifies CASSRRLASTDTQYF.

The chain links TRBV19 to TRBJ1-2; D possibly corresponds to TRBD1 (5 bases). Germline V gene sequence: CDR1 LNHDA, CDR2 SQIVND (reference sequence). The CDR3 spans 13 residues. V gave up 4 bases and J gave up 8 bases, with 14 bases separating them. The CDR3 loop is CASSKDSSWGYTF. The CDR3 DNA sequence: TGTGCCAGTAGTAAAGACAGTTCGTGGGGCTACACCTTC.

In its sample, this clone was seen once. DNA for the CDR3: TGTGCTAGTGGTTTGCCAGGGACTGGAAACACCATATATTTT. The encoded protein is CASGLPGTGNTIYF. The V and J genes are TRBV12-5 and TRBJ1-3; perhaps TRBD1 as D (5 bases). Trimming stripped 2 bases from V and 2 bases from J, with 7 bases between. Germline V gives CDR1 LGHNT, CDR2 FRNRAP. The CDR3 runs to 14 residues.

The chain recombines TRBV29-1 with TRBJ1-2; no clear D gene. The ends were cut back, 7 bases at V and 1 base at J, with 19 bases in the middle. CDR1 is SQVTM and CDR2 is ANQGSEA in the germline V gene. The CDR3 totals 15 residues. The CDR3 sequence: CSALGGSDNNYGYTF. In DNA form, the CDR3 reads TGCAGCGCCCTGGGCGGGAGTGACAATAACTATGGCTACACCTTC.

The chain uses TRBV2 and TRBJ2-7; 7 nucleotides line up with TRBD1. The V gene end was trimmed by 8 bases and the J gene end by 2 bases; junction bases not matched to a gene: 6. The CDR3 runs to 13 residues. Germline CDR1 is SNHLY and CDR2 is FYNNEI. The CDR3 protein is CASEGQTPYEQYF. DNA of the CDR3: TGTGCCAGCGAGGGACAGACCCCCTACGAGCAGTACTTC.

Note on this clone: The same CDR3 is also encoded by other DNA sequences in this sample. V usage is TRBV19 and J usage is TRBJ2-5, with 8 bases lining up with TRBD1. J gave up 1 base and V 3 bases, and 4 bases lay outside the gene matches. CDR1 LNHDA and CDR2 SQIVND come from the germline V gene (reference sequence). The CDR3 is 15 residues long. This CDR3 is CASSISGTGQETQYF. The CDR3 DNA follows: TGTGCCAGTAGTATCTCCGGGACAGGCCAAGAGACCCAGTACTTC.

The chain recombines TRBV6-1 with TRBJ1-2, with 7 bases matching TRBD1. V shed 0 bases, J shed 0 bases, and the junction held 4 bases outside the gene matches. Germline assignment: CDR1 MNHNS and CDR2 SASEGT. The CDR3 is 16 amino acids. DNA for the CDR3: TGTGCCAGCAGTGAAGCGGGGACAGACGCTAACTATGGCTACACCTTC. Its protein product is CASSEAGTDANYGYTF.